One and the same sample provided the 22 T cell receptor beta chains below, sequenced in a study of cytomegalovirus exposure and HLA in healthy donors. PCR primers comprised 60 Vbeta and 13 Jbeta primers. Libraries were prepared by immunoSEQ multiplex PCR; TCRdb keeps only in-frame clonotypes and omits some of them. This sample yields 160,000 or so clones, of which roughly 80% are seen a single time; 3% to 3.5% belongs to the top ten. Sample: PBMCs. The source of these receptors is a woman between 40 and 50 years old in good health and CMV-seronegative.

The rearrangement uses TRBV19 and TRBJ2-3, with TRBD1 identical over 8 bases. The CDR3 contains 15 residues. Per germline, CDR1 LNHDA and CDR2 SQIVND (reference sequence). The trim removed 8 bases at V and 3 bases at J, leaving 10 bases unmatched. CDR3 amino acids: CASAWTGPPTDTQYF. CDR3 DNA: TGTGCCAGTGCCTGGACAGGGCCCCCAACAGATACGCAGTATTTT.

V and J are TRBV2 and TRBJ1-2; 7 bases line up with TRBD1. The CDR3 is 14 residues long. V shed 5 bases and J 0 bases; nucleotides not matched to a gene: 3. Germline V gene lookup returns CDR1 SNHLY and CDR2 FYNNEI. The CDR3 is CASSRDSTNYGYTF. The CDR3 nucleotides are TGTGCCAGCAGTCGGGACAGTACTAACTATGGCTACACCTTC.

The rearrangement joins TRBV2 to TRBJ2-6; 8 bases are a match to TRBD1. The length of the CDR3 is 19 residues. V lost 6 bases, J lost 0 bases, and 13 bases stayed unmatched. Germline CDR1 SNHLY, CDR2 FYNNEI. The CDR3 protein is CASRKRDRDRPSGANVLTF. The DNA of the CDR3 is TGTGCCAGCAGGAAGCGAGACCGGGACAGGCCCTCTGGGGCCAACGTCCTGACTTTC.

In its sample, this clone was seen a few times. The rearrangement joins TRBV5-1 to TRBJ1-1; D remains unclear. Trimming left V 5 bases short and J 0 bases short, with 14 bases between. This CDR3 contains 15 residues. Germline lookup yields CDR1 SGHRS and CDR2 YFSETQ. This chain's CDR3 is CASRSGGSMNTEAFF. The DNA for the CDR3 is TGCGCCAGCAGGTCGGGAGGATCCATGAACACTGAAGCTTTCTTT.

The chain links TRBV19 to TRBJ1-4; no firm D call. Germline-derived CDR1 and CDR2 are LNHDA and SQIVND (reference sequence). This CDR3 is 15 amino acids long. V was shortened by 3 bases and J by 0 bases, with 8 bases between the two germline ends. The CDR3 loop reads CASSMPAATNEKLFF. The CDR3 nucleotides read TGTGCCAGTAGTATGCCAGCGGCAACTAATGAAAAACTGTTTTTT.

A remark on this clone: This same CDR3 is encoded by further DNA sequences in the sample. The chain carries TRBV5-1 and TRBJ2-5; D may be TRBD1 (5 bases). The germline V gene has CDR1 SGHRS and CDR2 YFSETQ. CDR3 length: 13 residues. Trimming removed 0 bases at V and 3 bases at J, with 6 bases between. The DNA for the CDR3 is TGCGCCAGCAGCTTGGTAGGGGAAGAGACCCAGTACTTC. Translated, it gives CASSLVGEETQYF.

The genes are TRBV6-5 and TRBJ2-7, with 10 bases identical to TRBD2. This CDR3 is 16 amino acids long. Looked up from germline, CDR1 is MNHEY and CDR2 is SVGAGI. V was clipped by 1 base and J by 4 bases; unmatched bases: 7. The CDR3 protein is CASSYYNSGGNYEQYF. The CDR3 region has the DNA TGTGCCAGCAGTTACTATAATAGCGGGGGGAATTACGAGCAGTACTTC.

The gene calls are TRBV4-1 and TRBJ1-2, with D tentatively TRBD1 (6 bases). The CDR3 is 16 residues long. Trimming pared 1 base from V and 0 bases from J, leaving 12 bases between. CDR1 and CDR2 from the germline V gene are MGHRA and YSYEKL. The CDR3: CASSQVQGPANYGYTF. The CDR3 DNA reads TGCGCCAGCAGCCAAGTCCAGGGGCCAGCTAACTATGGCTACACCTTC.

This clone turned up a few times. The chain couples TRBV2 to TRBJ2-1, with 9 nucleotides matching TRBD2. Trimming removed 6 bases from V and 15 bases from J; junction bases left unmatched: 6. The CDR3 is made up of 11 amino acids. Germline loops: CDR1 SNHLY, CDR2 FYNNEI. CDR3 nucleotide sequence: TGTGCCAGCAGGGCGGGGGGGTACGGGTTCTTC. Its translation: CASRAGGYGFF.

The rearrangement joins TRBV28 to TRBJ2-2; D remains ambiguous. The CDR3 has 13 residues. V shed 8 bases and J shed 7 bases, with 14 bases lying between them. Per the germline V gene, CDR1 is MDHEN and CDR2 is SYDVKM. The CDR3 coding sequence is TGTGCCAGCGAGACAACGAGTGTCGGGGAGCTGTTTTTT. Its translation is CASETTSVGELFF.

V gene TRBV18 combines with J gene TRBJ2-5; D is possibly TRBD1 (5 bases). The CDR3 runs to 14 residues. The V end was cut by 4 bases, the J end by 1 base, with 10 bases between. CDR1 is KGHSH, CDR2 LQKENI, per germline. The CDR3 here is CASSLNGAQETQYF. The DNA of the CDR3 is TGTGCCAGCTCACTCAATGGGGCCCAAGAGACCCAGTACTTC.

This clone was recorded a few times. J is TRBJ2-1 and V is TRBV7-3, with TRBD1 identical over 8 bases. The CDR3 spans 12 residues. Germline-derived CDR1 and CDR2 are SGHTA and FQGTGA. With 2 bases clipped from V and 10 bases from J, the junction kept 1 base outside the gene matches. The CDR3, as DNA: TGTGCCAGCAGCTTACCAGGGGGCGAGCAGTTCTTC. Encoded protein: CASSLPGGEQFF.

V is TRBV2 and J is TRBJ1-6, with 7 bases aligning to TRBD1. CDR3 length: 16 amino acids. V lost 6 bases to trimming and J lost 10 bases; unmatched junction nucleotides: 15. Germline V gene lookup returns CDR1 SNHLY and CDR2 FYNNEI. For the CDR3, the DNA is TGTGCCAGCAGAGAGACGACAGGGAGAGTTTTATCACCCCTCCACTTT. Translating gives CASRETTGRVLSPLHF. Together with reference TRBV2 and TRBJ1-6, the CDR3 gives the full variable domain: EPEVTQTPSHQVTQMGQEVILRCVPISNHLYFYWYRQILGQKVEFLVSFYNNEISEKSEIFDDQFSVERPDGSNFTLKIRSTKLEDSAMYFCASRETTGRVLSPLHFGNGTRLTVT.

The chain recombines TRBV18 with TRBJ1-1; D is uncertain. The germline V and J ends were trimmed by 2 bases and 1 base, with 11 bases remaining between them. CDR3 length: 15 amino acids. The V gene's germline CDR1 is KGHSH and CDR2 LQKENI. The CDR3 DNA reads as TGTGCCAGCTCACCATCTTTTTCCCGGAACACTGAAGCTTTCTTT. Protein: CASSPSFSRNTEAFF.

The chain joins TRBV15 to TRBJ2-3; 8 bases are shared with TRBD1. The CDR3 totals 15 residues. Germline V gives CDR1 LNHNV, CDR2 YYDKDF (reference sequence). V dropped 7 bases and J dropped 2; count of bases not matched to a gene: 8. This chain's CDR3 is CATTKTGDNTDTQYF. The CDR3 DNA sequence: TGTGCCACCACCAAGACAGGGGACAACACAGATACGCAGTATTTT.

The chain has TRBV2 and TRBJ2-2, with a weak D call TRBD2 (6 bases). Per germline, CDR1 SNHLY and CDR2 FYNNEI. The V end was cut by 7 bases, the J end by 7 bases, with 19 bases between. The CDR3 is 15 amino acids. The CDR3 reads CASTKKRREDGELFF. CDR3 sequence (DNA): TGTGCCAGCACCAAAAAAAGGAGGGAGGACGGGGAGCTGTTTTTT.

The rearrangement links TRBV28 to TRBJ2-1; 12 positions match TRBD2. Germline trimming cut 6 bases from V and 3 bases from J; bases unmatched to any gene: 3. Germline V gene sequence: CDR1 MDHEN, CDR2 SYDVKM. This CDR3 spans 15 amino acids. The CDR3: CASRWTSGVYNEQFF. The CDR3 DNA follows: TGTGCCAGCAGATGGACTAGCGGGGTCTACAATGAGCAGTTCTTC. The whole variable domain, remainder taken from reference TRBV28 and TRBJ2-1, is DVKVTQSSRYLVKRTGEKVFLECVQDMDHENMFWYRQDPGLGLRLIYFSYDVKMKEKGDIPEGYSVSREKKERFSLILESASTNQTSMYLCASRWTSGVYNEQFFGPGTRLTVL.

The J gene is TRBJ2-5, the V gene TRBV5-4; TRBD2 is a possible D gene (6 bases). The CDR3 spans 13 residues. V was shortened by 0 bases and J by 5 bases, with 8 bases between the two germline ends. Germline V gene data show CDR1 as SGHNT and CDR2 as YYREEE (reference sequence). CDR3 region: CASSLAGGETQYF. In nucleotides, the CDR3 is TGTGCCAGCAGCTTGGCCGGGGGTGAGACCCAGTACTTC.

The V call is TRBV2, the J call TRBJ2-5; 7 bases line up with TRBD2. The germline V gene has CDR1 SNHLY and CDR2 FYNNEI. The V gene end was trimmed by 8 bases and the J gene end by 0 bases; junction bases not matched to a gene: 9. CDR3 length equals 15 residues. The chain's CDR3 is CASSWRSGDQETQYF. CDR3 nucleotides: TGTGCCAGCTCCTGGAGAAGCGGGGACCAAGAGACCCAGTACTTC.

This clone was seen a single time. The chain employs TRBV2 and TRBJ1-1; 8 bases line up with TRBD1. CDR3 length: 13 amino acids. The germline CDR1 and CDR2 sequences are SNHLY and FYNNEI. V lost 4 bases and J lost 6; bases outside the gene matches: 4. CDR3 nucleotides: TGTGCCAGCAGTGGGACAGGGTACGCTGAAGCTTTCTTT. It encodes CASSGTGYAEAFF.

This rearrangement joins TRBV7-8 to TRBJ1-5; TRBD1 agrees at 9 bases. Per the germline V gene, CDR1 is SGHVS and CDR2 is FQNEAQ. After removal of 5 bases from V and 7 bases from J, the junction contained 15 bases not matched to a gene. The CDR3 has 17 residues. This CDR3 is CASSPAFWDRDRQPQHF. Here the CDR3 DNA reads TGTGCCAGCAGCCCCGCGTTCTGGGACAGGGATCGACAGCCCCAGCATTTT.

The CDR3 DNA sequence: TGTGCCAGCTCACCAGGGACAGGGTATTTGGAGACCCAGTACTTC. It yields the protein CASSPGTGYLETQYF. This chain joins TRBV18 and TRBJ2-5; TRBD1 aligns across 9 bases. The J segment lost 5 bases and the V segment lost 2 bases, leaving 6 bases of the junction unmatched. Per germline, CDR1 KGHSH and CDR2 LQKENI. The CDR3 consists of 15 residues.